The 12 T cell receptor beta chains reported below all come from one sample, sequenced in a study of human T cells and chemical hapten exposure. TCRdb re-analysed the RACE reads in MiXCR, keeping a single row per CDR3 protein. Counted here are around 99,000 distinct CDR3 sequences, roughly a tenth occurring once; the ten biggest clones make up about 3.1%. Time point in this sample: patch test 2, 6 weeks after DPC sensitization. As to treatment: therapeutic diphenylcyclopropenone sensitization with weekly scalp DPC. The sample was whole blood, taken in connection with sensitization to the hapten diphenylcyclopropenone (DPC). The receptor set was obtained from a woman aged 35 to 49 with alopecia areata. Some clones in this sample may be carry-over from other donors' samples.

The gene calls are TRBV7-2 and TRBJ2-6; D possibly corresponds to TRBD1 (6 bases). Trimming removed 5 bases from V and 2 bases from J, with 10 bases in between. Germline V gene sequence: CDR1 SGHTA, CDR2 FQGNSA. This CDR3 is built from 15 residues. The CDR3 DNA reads TGTGCCAGCAGCGCCACAGGGACTGGGGCCAACGTCCTGACTTTC. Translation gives CASSATGTGANVLTF.

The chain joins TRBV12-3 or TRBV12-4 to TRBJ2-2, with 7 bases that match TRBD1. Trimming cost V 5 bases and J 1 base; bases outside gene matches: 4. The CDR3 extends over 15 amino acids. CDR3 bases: TGTGCCAGCAGTACGAACAGGGGGAACACCGGGGAGCTGTTTTTT. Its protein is CASSTNRGNTGELFF.

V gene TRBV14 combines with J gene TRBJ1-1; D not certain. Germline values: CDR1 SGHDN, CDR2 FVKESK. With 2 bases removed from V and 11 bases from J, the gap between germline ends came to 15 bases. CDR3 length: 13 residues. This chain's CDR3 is CASSQRGRLMAFF. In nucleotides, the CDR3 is TGTGCCAGCAGCCAACGCGGACGGTTAATGGCTTTCTTT.

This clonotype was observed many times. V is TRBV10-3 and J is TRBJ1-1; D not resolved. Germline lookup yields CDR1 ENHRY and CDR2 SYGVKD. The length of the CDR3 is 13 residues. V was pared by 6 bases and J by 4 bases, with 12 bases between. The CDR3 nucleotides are TGTGCCATCAGAGGAAAGGGAGGCACTGAAGCTTTCTTT. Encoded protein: CAIRGKGGTEAFF.

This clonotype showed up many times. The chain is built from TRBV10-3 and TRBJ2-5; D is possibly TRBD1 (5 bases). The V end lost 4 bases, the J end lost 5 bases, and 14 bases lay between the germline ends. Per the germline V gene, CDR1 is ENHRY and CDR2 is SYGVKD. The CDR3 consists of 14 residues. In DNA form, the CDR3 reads TGTGCCATCAGTGGGCAGGGTCCCTTCGAGACCCAGTACTTC. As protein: CAISGQGPFETQYF.

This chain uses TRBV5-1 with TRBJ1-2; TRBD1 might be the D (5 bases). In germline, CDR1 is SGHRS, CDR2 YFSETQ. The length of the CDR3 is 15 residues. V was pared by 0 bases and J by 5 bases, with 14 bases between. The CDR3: CASSLVPTAGYGYTF. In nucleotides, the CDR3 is TGCGCCAGCAGCTTGGTTCCGACAGCAGGGTATGGCTACACCTTC.

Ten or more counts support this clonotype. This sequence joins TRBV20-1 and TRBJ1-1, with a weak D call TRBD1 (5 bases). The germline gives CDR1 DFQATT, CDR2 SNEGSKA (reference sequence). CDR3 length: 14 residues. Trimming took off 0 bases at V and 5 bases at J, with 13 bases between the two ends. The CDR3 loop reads CSARDRRGLTEAFF. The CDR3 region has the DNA TGCAGTGCTAGAGATCGTCGGGGGTTAACTGAAGCTTTCTTT.

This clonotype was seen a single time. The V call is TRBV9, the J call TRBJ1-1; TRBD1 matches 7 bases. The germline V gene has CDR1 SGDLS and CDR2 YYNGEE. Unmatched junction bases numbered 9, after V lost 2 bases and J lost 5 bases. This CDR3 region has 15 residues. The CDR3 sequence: CASSVGHRGGTEAFF. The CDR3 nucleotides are TGTGCCAGCAGCGTCGGCCACAGGGGAGGAACTGAAGCTTTCTTT. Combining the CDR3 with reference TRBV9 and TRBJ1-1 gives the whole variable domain DSGVTQTPKHLITATGQRVTLRCSPRSGDLSVYWYQQSLDQGLQFLIQYYNGEERAKGNILERFSAQQFPDLHSELNLSSLELGDSALYFCASSVGHRGGTEAFFGQGTRLTVV.

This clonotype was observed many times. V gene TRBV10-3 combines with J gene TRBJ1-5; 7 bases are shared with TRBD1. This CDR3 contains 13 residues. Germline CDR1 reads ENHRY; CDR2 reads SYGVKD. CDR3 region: CGAGTDSNQPQHF. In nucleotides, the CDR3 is TGTGGCGCCGGGACAGATAGCAATCAGCCCCAGCATTTT.

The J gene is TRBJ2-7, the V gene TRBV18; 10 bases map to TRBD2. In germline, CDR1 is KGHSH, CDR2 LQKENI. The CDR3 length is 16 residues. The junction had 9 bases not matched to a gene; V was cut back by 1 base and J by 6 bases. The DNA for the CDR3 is TGTGCCAGCTCACCACTAGCGGGGGGCGGAAATTCCGAGCAGTACTTC. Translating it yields CASSPLAGGGNSEQYF.

The CDR3 nucleotides are TGTGCCAGCAGCACCACGGGAGAGCAGTACTTC. This translates into CASSTTGEQYF. The rearrangement links TRBV11-2 to TRBJ2-7; D may be TRBD2 (5 bases). The germline V gene encodes CDR1 SGHAT and CDR2 FQNNGV. Trimming took off 5 bases at V and 7 bases at J, with 9 bases between the two ends. CDR3 size: 11 residues.

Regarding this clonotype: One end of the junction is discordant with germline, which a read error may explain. The CDR3 reads CASSLAGVSETQYF. In DNA, the CDR3 is TGTGCCAGCAGTTTAGCGGGGGTTTCAGAGACCCAGTACTTC. The chain employs TRBV7-8 and TRBJ2-5; 9 bases line up with TRBD2. Germline-derived CDR1 and CDR2 are SGHVS and FQNEAQ. The length of the CDR3 is 14 residues.